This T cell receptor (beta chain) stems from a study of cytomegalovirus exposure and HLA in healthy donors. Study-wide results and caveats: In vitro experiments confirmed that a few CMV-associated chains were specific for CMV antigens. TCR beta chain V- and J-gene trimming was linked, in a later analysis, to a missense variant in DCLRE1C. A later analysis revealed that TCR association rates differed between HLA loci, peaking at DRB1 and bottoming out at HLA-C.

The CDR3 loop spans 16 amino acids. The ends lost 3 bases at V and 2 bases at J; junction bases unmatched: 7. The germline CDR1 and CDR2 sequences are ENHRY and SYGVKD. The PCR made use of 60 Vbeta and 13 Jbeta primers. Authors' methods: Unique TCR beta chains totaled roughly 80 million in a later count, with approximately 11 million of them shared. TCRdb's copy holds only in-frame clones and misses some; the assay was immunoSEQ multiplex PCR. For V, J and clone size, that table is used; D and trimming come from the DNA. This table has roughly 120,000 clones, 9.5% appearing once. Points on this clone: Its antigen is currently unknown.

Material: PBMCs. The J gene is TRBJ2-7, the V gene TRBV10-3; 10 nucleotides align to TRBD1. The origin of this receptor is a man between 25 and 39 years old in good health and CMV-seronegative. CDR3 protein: CAISDSGQGTAYEQYF. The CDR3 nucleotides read TGTGCCATCAGTGACTCGGGACAGGGGACAGCCTACGAGCAGTACTTC.